A selection of T cell receptor beta chains follows, all from one sample in a study of post-analysis software for immune sequencing data. TCRdb re-derived calls from the PCR reads in MiXCR, one entry per CDR3 protein. Of about 540,000 distinct CDR3 sequences in the sample, under 40% were seen once. Sequencing was carried out using blood. The receptors stem from a girl younger than 18 with multiple sclerosis. Each CDR3 is given with its conserved first and last residue. The D gene is left open where the match is weak. Rows may omit the clone size; those that give it use once, few, many or a size class.

v_call: TRBV20-1
clone_size: .
j_call: TRBJ2-1
d_call: TRBD1
cdr3_aa: CSARDLGQAYNEQFF
cdr3_nt: TGCAGTGCTAGAGATTTGGGACAGGCCTACAATGAGCAGTTCTTC

v_call: TRBV5-1
clone_size: few
j_call: TRBJ1-6
d_call: .
cdr3_aa: CASSPPGGDSPLHF
cdr3_nt: TGCGCCAGCAGCCCCCCGGGGGGCGATTCACCCCTCCACTTT

v_call: TRBV2
clone_size: .
j_call: TRBJ2-7
d_call: TRBD2
cdr3_aa: CASSELAGEYSSYEQYF
cdr3_nt: TGTGCCAGCAGTGAACTAGCGGGGGAATATAGCTCCTACGAGCAGTACTTC

v_call: TRBV15
clone_size: few
j_call: TRBJ2-5
d_call: TRBD1
cdr3_aa: CATSRGGGIRTQYF
cdr3_nt: TGTGCCACCAGCAGAGGAGGGGGCATCCGGACCCAGTACTTC

v_call: TRBV29-1
clone_size: .
j_call: TRBJ2-5
d_call: TRBD1
cdr3_aa: CSHPLGTGKETQYF
cdr3_nt: TGCAGCCACCCATTAGGGACAGGCAAAGAGACCCAGTACTTC

v_call: TRBV10-3
clone_size: .
j_call: TRBJ2-7
d_call: .
cdr3_aa: CAISESRTAGEQYF
cdr3_nt: TGTGCCATCAGTGAGTCAAGGACGGCCGGGGAGCAGTACTTC

v_call: TRBV11-2
clone_size: many
j_call: TRBJ2-5
d_call: .
cdr3_aa: CASSPRPQETQYF
cdr3_nt: TGTGCCAGCAGCCCTCGGCCGCAAGAGACCCAGTACTTC

v_call: TRBV6-5
clone_size: .
j_call: TRBJ1-6
d_call: .
cdr3_aa: CASSYSSARSGSPLHF
cdr3_nt: TGTGCCAGCAGTTACTCGAGTGCCAGGAGTGGGTCACCCCTCCACTTT

v_call: TRBV20-1
clone_size: .
j_call: TRBJ2-1
d_call: TRBD2
cdr3_aa: CSASSGTTNEQFF
cdr3_nt: TGCAGTGCTAGTTCCGGGACTACAAATGAGCAGTTCTTC

v_call: TRBV7-8
clone_size: many
j_call: TRBJ2-7
d_call: .
cdr3_aa: CASSFRGSYEQYF
cdr3_nt: TGTGCCAGCAGCTTTAGGGGGTCCTACGAGCAGTACTTC

v_call: TRBV12-3/TRBV12-4
clone_size: few
j_call: TRBJ2-5
d_call: .
cdr3_aa: CASSKDGKETQYF
cdr3_nt: TGTGCCAGCAGTAAGGACGGTAAAGAGACCCAGTACTTC

v_call: TRBV27
clone_size: .
j_call: TRBJ2-5
d_call: TRBD1
cdr3_aa: CTSSFRTGVGQETQYF
cdr3_nt: TGTACCAGCAGTTTTCGGACAGGGGTAGGGCAAGAGACCCAGTACTTC

v_call: TRBV20-1
clone_size: few
j_call: TRBJ2-3
d_call: .
cdr3_aa: CSASRGGSGADTQYF
cdr3_nt: TGCAGTGCTAGCAGGGGGGGTTCCGGGGCAGATACGCAGTATTTT

v_call: TRBV5-1
clone_size: few
j_call: TRBJ1-2
d_call: .
cdr3_aa: CASSLGPEGYTF
cdr3_nt: TGCGCCAGCAGCTTGGGGCCGGAAGGCTACACCTTC

v_call: TRBV4-1
clone_size: few
j_call: TRBJ1-6
d_call: TRBD1
cdr3_aa: CASSQDKGAPNSPLHF
cdr3_nt: TGCGCCAGCAGCCAAGACAAGGGGGCGCCCAATTCACCCCTCCACTTT

v_call: TRBV29-1
clone_size: few
j_call: TRBJ2-7
d_call: .
cdr3_aa: CSVERGLGADEQYF
cdr3_nt: TGCAGCGTTGAACGAGGACTCGGCGCAGACGAGCAGTACTTC

v_call: TRBV12-3/TRBV12-4
clone_size: .
j_call: TRBJ1-5
d_call: .
cdr3_aa: CASSLSRDEPQHF
cdr3_nt: TGTGCCAGCAGTTTGAGCAGGGATGAGCCCCAGCATTTT

v_call: TRBV13
clone_size: .
j_call: TRBJ1-1
d_call: .
cdr3_aa: CASSSRGHLNTEAFF
cdr3_nt: TGTGCCAGCAGCTCACGGGGGCACCTAAACACTGAAGCTTTCTTT